This T cell receptor (beta chain) came from a study of cytomegalovirus exposure and HLA in healthy donors. Study information: In a previous analysis, nearly 120 million unique TCR beta sequences were found from 170 million or so T cells. Drawn from HLA-typed donors, 83 million or so unique TCRs were held in an early data release. Study outcomes and limitations: Later on, a genetic analysis was performed. It linked a missense variant in DCLRE1C with V- and J-gene trimming of TCR beta.

The CDR3 extends over 13 amino acids. V lost 3 bases, J lost 4 bases, and 11 bases lay in between. In germline, CDR1 is SGHNT, CDR2 YYREEE (reference sequence). In regard to this clone: Antigen specificity is unknown.

Primers for the PCR totalled 60 Vbeta and 13 Jbeta. Using immunoSEQ multiplex PCR, the repertoire was profiled, and TCRdb retains in-frame clones only, with some absent. The sample has some 110,000 clones. The source material was PBMCs. V gene TRBV5-4 combines with J gene TRBJ2-7; D is uncertain. This TCR was sampled from a young man in good health and CMV-seronegative. The CDR3 here is CASSSGFSYEQYF. CDR3 coding DNA: TGTGCCAGCAGCTCCGGGTTCTCATACGAGCAGTACTTC.